This TCR beta chain is from a study of blood T cell repertoires in COVID-19. Study summary: T cells, B-cell-depleted T cells, or PBMCs supplied cDNA or gDNA.

A few counts support this clone. Per the authors' pipeline: Amplification of reference gene primers provided the estimated nucleated cell counts. Some clones are missing from TCRdb's copy, which holds only in-frame ones; the method was immunoSEQ multiplex PCR. V and J calls and clone size follow that table, whereas D and trimming were derived from the DNA. This table has hundreds of thousands of clones, more than 80% appearing once. This CDR3 is built from 14 residues. V dropped 6 bases and J dropped 6 bases, with 14 bases sitting between them. Germline V gene sequence: CDR1 MNHEY, CDR2 SVGAGI. This chain links TRBV6-5 with TRBJ2-2, with D possibly being TRBD1 (6 bases). The source of this sequence is a woman under 40 with active or convalescent COVID-19. The sequencing input was peripheral blood. CDR3 bases: TGTGCCAGCAGGGGGAACAGGGCGGCCGGGGAGCTGTTTTTT. It specifies CASRGNRAAGELFF.